This TCR beta chain was found in a study of patients and donors after allogeneic stem cell transplantation (dated by TCRdb to the early 2020s). Looking up the germline V gene yields CDR1 SGHAT and CDR2 FQNNGV. V drops 5 bases and J drops 1 base, leaving 11 bases in between. The CDR3 starts with the cysteine, ends with the phenylalanine, and has 14 residues. Only the CDR3 portion is preserved as DNA: 42 bases, with reading frame beginning at the first base. The receptor library was made with RT-PCR. Sequencing used a NextSeq 550. TCRdb reran the public reads through fastp at Q25 and MiXCR, keeping productive beta chains. Rows with a matching CDR3 protein are joined into one entry that keeps the most common DNA and genes. The sample table lists some 21,000 distinct CDR3 sequences, around 28% of them with a count of one. The top ten clones comprise 48% of the sample. This clonotype was counted between two and nine times. It has no known antigen specificity. The sample holds no much larger clone one base away, and base qualities are not on file.

Sequences were obtained from blood, either unsorted or a sorted T cell fraction (not recorded which). The clonotype was recovered from a human donor who was either an allogeneic HSCT recipient or a stem cell or donor lymphocyte infusion donor (not recorded which). It is not recorded whose cells these are; they may come from a transplant donor. This receptor chain uses TRBV11-2 and TRBJ1-1, and perhaps TRBD1 as D gene, on 5 matching bases. The CDR3 protein: CASSPGAGNTEAFF. The nucleotide sequence is TGTGCCAGCAGCCCCGGGGCGGGGAACACTGAAGCTTTCTTT. With the rest looked up from the reference TRBV11-2 and TRBJ1-1 genes rather than sequenced, the full variable domain is EAGVAQSPRYKIIEKRQSVAFWCNPISGHATLYWYQQILGQGPKLLIQFQNNGVVDDSQLPKDRFSAERLKGVDSTLKIQPAKLEDSAVYLCASSPGAGNTEAFFGQGTRLTVV.